One sample yielded the 11 T cell receptor beta chains listed below, sequenced in a study of cytomegalovirus exposure and HLA in healthy donors. The protocol was immunoSEQ multiplex PCR, while the TCRdb copy is restricted to in-frame clones and leaves out a portion. In the table there are fewer than 250,000 clones, 80% to 90% of which are singletons. Material: PBMCs. These receptors originate from a woman between 18 and 29 years old in good health and CMV-seropositive.

This clone appeared once. The rearrangement uses TRBV7-2 and TRBJ2-5; TRBD1 matches at 8 bases. The CDR3 is 15 residues long. With V trimmed by 5 bases and J by 4 bases, 9 bases remained unmatched. The V gene's germline CDR1 is SGHTA and CDR2 FQGNSA. The CDR3 here is CASSLDRGRRETQYF. DNA for the CDR3: TGTGCCAGCAGCCTTGACAGGGGTCGTCGAGAGACCCAGTACTTC.

V is TRBV27 and J is TRBJ2-2; 7 bases are shared with TRBD1. V was clipped by 5 bases and J by 5 bases; unmatched bases: 5. The CDR3 totals 14 residues. Per the germline V gene, CDR1 is MNHEY and CDR2 is SMNVEV (reference sequence). CDR3: CASSRTGKTGELFF. Written as DNA, the CDR3 is TGTGCCAGCAGTCGGACAGGAAAAACCGGGGAGCTGTTTTTT.

The chain couples TRBV5-1 to TRBJ2-3; 10 bases are shared with TRBD1. The CDR3 is 15 residues long. V lost 5 bases to trimming and J lost 3 bases; unmatched junction nucleotides: 6. From germline, CDR1 is SGHRS and CDR2 YFSETQ. CDR3 residues: CASSSGTGATDTQYF. The CDR3 coding sequence is TGCGCCAGCAGTTCCGGGACAGGGGCAACAGATACGCAGTATTTT.

The chain recombines TRBV28 with TRBJ2-5, with 10 bases identical to TRBD2. This CDR3 spans 16 amino acids. Germline V gene sequence: CDR1 MDHEN, CDR2 SYDVKM. With V trimmed by 7 bases and J by 5 bases, 13 bases remained unmatched. CDR3 nucleotide sequence: TGTGCCAGCACCGGGGGGGGAGCGGGAGGGTGGGAGACCCAGTACTTC. It yields the protein CASTGGGAGGWETQYF.

This chain joins TRBV5-1 and TRBJ2-5; 11 bases agree with TRBD1. The CDR3 length is 17 residues. Germline trimming cut 3 bases from V and 2 bases from J; bases unmatched to any gene: 9. Germline V gives CDR1 SGHRS, CDR2 YFSETQ. The CDR3 is CASSSGLGTGGQETQYF. CDR3 DNA sequence: TGCGCCAGCAGCTCGGGGTTGGGGACAGGGGGACAAGAGACCCAGTACTTC.

Notes on this clone: Other nucleotide sequences in the sample specify the same CDR3. The rearrangement joins TRBV4-1 to TRBJ1-5; TRBD1 is a possible D gene (6 bases). CDR3 size: 15 residues. Germline values: CDR1 MGHRA, CDR2 YSYEKL. The germline V and J ends were trimmed by 0 bases and 1 base, with 7 bases remaining between them. CDR3 amino acids: CASSQDRGSNQPQHF. The DNA of the CDR3 is TGCGCCAGCAGCCAAGACAGGGGAAGCAATCAGCCCCAGCATTTT.

This clone occurred a few times. This chain links TRBV6-5 with TRBJ1-2; D perhaps matches TRBD1 (5 bases). Per the germline V gene, CDR1 is MNHEY and CDR2 is SVGAGI. The CDR3 consists of 12 residues. The V and J ends lost 8 bases and 3 bases respectively, with 10 bases between them. The DNA of the CDR3 is TGTGCCAGCGGCGGGACGGACTATGGCTACACCTTC. This translates into CASGGTDYGYTF.

As concerns this clone: A read error may be the cause here, since a much bigger clone is one base away. Other DNA variants within this sample encode the same CDR3. The J gene is TRBJ1-5, the V gene TRBV5-1; possible D gene TRBD1, 5 bases. Trimming pared 0 bases from V and 1 base from J, leaving 8 bases between. Per the germline V gene, CDR1 is SGHRS and CDR2 is YFSETQ. This CDR3 has 15 amino acids. The CDR3 sequence is CASSLAAGSNQPQHF. The CDR3 DNA sequence: TGCGCCAGCAGCTTGGCGGCAGGGAGCAATCAGCCCCAGCATTTT.

This clone was recorded only once. CDR3 nucleotide sequence: TGTGCCAGCAGTTTGTCGGGTGGTAGGTCCGGATTGAACACTGAAGCTTTCTTT. Its translation is CASSLSGGRSGLNTEAFF. V usage is TRBV27 and J usage is TRBJ1-1; no clear D. The CDR3 is 18 residues long. Germline CDR1 is MNHEY and CDR2 is SMNVEV (reference sequence). V was shortened by 3 bases and J by 0 bases, with 20 bases between the two germline ends.

With respect to this clone: Different DNA sequences within this sample yield the same CDR3. This sequence joins TRBV6-5 and TRBJ1-2, with TRBD1 matching 7 bases. CDR3 size: 12 residues. The germline CDR1 and CDR2 sequences are MNHEY and SVGAGI. V dropped 5 bases and J dropped 4; count of bases not matched to a gene: 1. CDR3 nucleotide sequence: TGTGCCAGCAGTCGGGACAGCTATGGCTACACCTTC. Residues: CASSRDSYGYTF.

This clone was seen more than once but under ten times. The chain recombines TRBV7-9 with TRBJ2-7; 9 positions match TRBD2. The CDR3 has 14 residues. Losses at the gene ends were 4 bases for V and 2 bases for J; bases not matched to a gene: 3. Germline V CDR1 and CDR2: SEHNR, FQNEAQ (reference sequence). CDR3 amino acids: CASSSSGTTYEQYF. Here the CDR3 DNA reads TGTGCCAGCAGCTCTAGCGGGACGACCTACGAGCAGTACTTC.